Below, one T cell receptor beta chain is given with its context. Its cognate antigen is unknown. Noted treatment: approximately nine-day PBMC culture with coronavirus spike peptide pools or control peptides (ViraFEST assay). Following expansion of antigen-specific T cells with peptide pools, ViraFEST then sequenced TCRs. Sequence data for DNA of cultured CD4+ T cells were generated by the Oncomine TCR Beta short-read assay. Via MiXCR, TCRdb re-called the PCR reads, giving one row per CDR3 protein. The sample has 4,500 to 5,000 distinct CDR3 sequences; 76% are singletons. Per germline, CDR1 MNHNS and CDR2 SASEGT. The junction had 4 bases not matched to a gene; V was cut back by 6 bases and J by 4 bases. The CDR3 is 13 amino acids. The sample belongs to a study of vaccination and CD4 T cells after COVID-19. Looking at the study overall: Stimuli were overlapping spike peptide pools of SARS-CoV-2 and three common cold coronaviruses (HCoV-NL63, HCoV-OC43, HCoV-229E). Study-wide results and caveats: Among reactive clones from convalescent patients, a median about 83% appeared only post-vaccination. Rising from approximately 21 to 40, the median of SARS-CoV-2-reactive clonotypes did not change significantly.

J is TRBJ1-2 and V is TRBV6-1; the match to TRBD1 covers 8 bases. The specimen was CD4+ T cells from blood, cultured in vitro. The receptor was isolated from a human donor who had recovered from COVID-19. The CDR3 sequence is CASRPGGSYGYTF. The DNA for the CDR3 is TGTGCCAGCAGACCAGGGGGCAGCTATGGCTACACCTTC.